This TCR beta chain was sequenced in a study of T cells in Graves' hyperthyroidism and ophthalmopathy. For the study at large: Blood from the periphery was taken at initial diagnosis, before any treatment.

This clonotype was seen repeatedly, ten times or more. TCR beta CDR3 sequences were amplified from RNA transcripts. The HTBI primer set was used in a first-round RT-PCR of the TCR CDR3. TCRdb re-called the multiplex PCR reads through MiXCR, storing one row per CDR3 protein. Altogether 470,000 or so distinct CDR3 sequences are present, more than 20% being singletons, with the ten largest covering less than 30%. This CDR3 contains 14 residues. Trimming removed 5 bases from V and 3 bases from J; junction bases left unmatched: 7. Germline lookup yields CDR1 MNHEY and CDR2 SMNVEV (reference sequence). Orbital computed tomography and thyroid ultrasound, together with serum TRAb and thyroxine and clinical symptoms, were used for diagnoses.

This sequence originates from a young man with Graves' hyperthyroidism. The chain couples TRBV27 to TRBJ2-7, with TRBD2 matching over 7 bases. Sample: blood. The CDR3 DNA sequence: TGTGCCAGCAGTCTGGGGGGGAACTACTACGAGCAGTACTTC. Protein product: CASSLGGNYYEQYF.